This T cell receptor (beta chain) comes out of a study of STAT5B mutations in CD4+ large granular lymphocyte leukemia. Findings and limits, study-wide: The CD4+ versus CD8+ T-LGLL clonality difference may reflect limited sample size. Top patient clones used TRBV06 genes more often: 8/27 versus 2/35 in controls. No patients shared main leukemic clonotypes, though roughly 27% appeared at low frequency elsewhere. CD4-sorted patient repertoires seemed more clonal than healthy CD4+ repertoires.

The assay was immunoSEQ multiplex PCR, and TCRdb's table has in-frame clones only and misses some. The table lists tens of thousands of clones, roughly 76% of them singletons. CDR1 and CDR2 from the germline V gene are SGHRS and YFSETQ. The CDR3 totals 18 residues. With 0 bases clipped from V and 1 base from J, the junction kept 6 bases outside the gene matches. Points on this clone: Its antigen is undetermined.

The chain recombines TRBV5-1 with TRBJ2-1; 11 bases are a match to TRBD2. The sequencing sample was made of CD4+ T cells from blood buffy coats. The source is a human donor in good health. CDR3 amino acids: CASSLVLAGGGSYNEQFF. CDR3 DNA: TGCGCCAGCAGCTTGGTCCTAGCGGGAGGAGGTTCCTACAATGAGCAGTTCTTC.